The rows below give T cell receptor beta chains drawn from one sample of a study of T cells in Graves' hyperthyroidism and ophthalmopathy. TCRdb used MiXCR to reprocess the multiplex PCR reads, holding one entry per CDR3 protein. The data show about 610,000 distinct CDR3 sequences, about 15% seen once. The sequenced sample was blood. The receptors here all came from a woman in her thirties or forties with Graves' ophthalmopathy. Both conserved end residues are part of each CDR3. D genes are given only for firm matches. Clone size is stated in some rows and not others, as once, few, many or a class when expanded.

V	D	J	size	DNA	CDR3
TRBV11-1	.	TRBJ2-4	.	TGTGCCAGCAGCCAAACCGCCGGCCCTCGGGACTCCCCTACGGGCAAAAACATTCAGTACTTC	CASSQTAGPRDSPTGKNIQYF
TRBV12-3/TRBV12-4	.	TRBJ2-7	few	TGTGCCAGCAGTTTCCGGGGGAGGCATTCCTACGAGCAGTACTTC	CASSFRGRHSYEQYF
TRBV6-5	TRBD2	TRBJ2-4	.	TGTGCCAGCAGTTCCATCGGGACTAGCAAAAACATTCAGTACTTC	CASSSIGTSKNIQYF
TRBV2	.	TRBJ2-5	many	TGTGCCAGCAGTGAAGCGTGGGTCCGAGGGACCCAGTACTTC	CASSEAWVRGTQYF
TRBV28	TRBD1	TRBJ2-7	many	TGTGCCAGCACCCGGGACAGCCTCTACGAGCAGTACTTC	CASTRDSLYEQYF
TRBV11-3	TRBD1	TRBJ2-5	many	TGTGCCAGCAGCTGGGACAGGCTGGAAGAGACCCAGTACTTC	CASSWDRLEETQYF
TRBV28	.	TRBJ2-7	many	TGTGCCAGCAGTCCTATAACGACCCTGGGGGCCTCTCCGTGGGGGCAGTACTTC	CASSPITTLGASPWGQYF
TRBV5-1	.	TRBJ2-2	many	TGCGCCAGCAGCTTGGGCTCGGGAGTCACCGGGGAGCTGTTTTTT	CASSLGSGVTGELFF
TRBV5-4	.	TRBJ1-1	many	TGTGCCAGCAGCTCGCCGGACAGAGCGACTGAAGCTTTCTTT	CASSSPDRATEAFF
TRBV30	.	TRBJ2-2	few	TGTGCCTGGCACCAAGGGGGACAAGGTGGGGCCGGGGAGCTGTTTTTT	CAWHQGGQGGAGELFF
TRBV24-1	.	TRBJ2-3	few	TGTGCCACCAGTGTTGGAGGGGGGAGCACAGATACGCAGTATTTT	CATSVGGGSTDTQYF
TRBV12-3/TRBV12-4	.	TRBJ1-5	many	TGTGCCAGCAGTTTAGGGGGGGTGCAGCCCCAGCATTTT	CASSLGGVQPQHF
TRBV19	TRBD2	TRBJ2-7	many	TGTGCCAGCATGCGGGACTACTCCTCCTACGAGCAGTACTTC	CASMRDYSSYEQYF
TRBV28	.	TRBJ2-4	many	TGTGCCAGCAGTTTAGCAGGGTCCAAAAACATTCAGTACTTC	CASSLAGSKNIQYF
TRBV27	TRBD1	TRBJ2-7	many	TGTGCCAGCAGCATAATCCCGGGGGGACAGGGGGCGTACGAGCAGTACTTC	CASSIIPGGQGAYEQYF
TRBV20-1	TRBD2	TRBJ2-5	many	TGCAGTGCTAGAAACCTACTAGCGGGAGGTGAGACCCAGTACTTC	CSARNLLAGGETQYF
TRBV20-1	.	TRBJ1-1	.	TGCAGTGTTCCCACCAACCGGAACACTGAAGCTTTCTTT	CSVPTNRNTEAFF
TRBV11-1	TRBD2	TRBJ2-7	many	TGTGCCAGCAGCCCAAGACTAGCGAGCTCCTACGAGCAGTACTTC	CASSPRLASSYEQYF
TRBV19	.	TRBJ1-1	many	TGTGCCAGTTTCAGGGTGAGAGGAACTGAAGCTTTCTTT	CASFRVRGTEAFF
TRBV3-1	.	TRBJ2-5	many	TGTGCCAGCAGCCAAGGATCGCGGCAAGAGACCCAGTACTTC	CASSQGSRQETQYF
TRBV12-3/TRBV12-4	TRBD1	TRBJ2-7	.	TGTGCCAGCAGTTTGAGGTCGTTGGGACAGAACGCCTACGAGCAGTACTTC	CASSLRSLGQNAYEQYF
TRBV11-2	.	TRBJ1-1	many	TGTGCCAGCAGCTCCTTGAGAGGGAACACTGAAGCTTTCTTT	CASSSLRGNTEAFF
TRBV12-3/TRBV12-4	TRBD1	TRBJ2-3	few	TGTGCCAGCAGTTTATCGACAGGGGGCACAGATACGCAGTATTTT	CASSLSTGGTDTQYF
TRBV6-5	.	TRBJ2-5	many	TGTGCCAGCAGTTACCTAGAGGGAGAGACCCAGTACTTC	CASSYLEGETQYF
TRBV4-1	TRBD1	TRBJ2-7	many	TGCGCCAGCAGCCAGCCCGGACAGGGGATCTACGAGCAGTACTTC	CASSQPGQGIYEQYF
TRBV30	TRBD2	TRBJ2-7	few	TGTGCCTGGAGTGTACTAGCGGGAGTTTTCTACGAGCAGTACTTC	CAWSVLAGVFYEQYF
TRBV7-2	.	TRBJ2-5	many	TGTGGAGTGGGACAAGAGACCCAGTACTTC	CGVGQETQYF
TRBV4-1	.	TRBJ2-7	.	TGCGCCAGCAGCCAAGTACAGTCCAACTCCTACGAGCAGTACTTC	CASSQVQSNSYEQYF
TRBV5-1	.	TRBJ2-2	.	TGCGCCAGCAGCGCCGAGGAGCGCCCCGGGGAGCTGTTTTTT	CASSAEERPGELFF
TRBV5-1	.	TRBJ2-7	many	TGCGCCAGCAGCTTGGCGGACGAGCAGTACTTC	CASSLADEQYF
TRBV4-3	TRBD2	TRBJ2-7	.	TGCGCCAGCAGCCAGAGGGAGGGCGGCACCTACGAGCAGTACTTC	CASSQREGGTYEQYF
TRBV20-1	.	TRBJ2-4	many	TGCAGTGCTAGAGATAACGGAAACATTCAGTACTTC	CSARDNGNIQYF
TRBV7-9	TRBD1	TRBJ1-2	many	TGTGCCAGCAGCTCTGGACAGGACCACTATGGCTACACCTTC	CASSSGQDHYGYTF
TRBV9	TRBD2	TRBJ2-2	many	TGTGCCAGCAGACCCACCGGGACTAGCGCCGGGGAGCTGTTTTTT	CASRPTGTSAGELFF
TRBV28	.	TRBJ1-5	many	TGTGCCAGCAGTCTGGCAGGGATTACTAATCAGCCCCAGCATTTT	CASSLAGITNQPQHF
TRBV11-3	TRBD2	TRBJ2-7	.	TGTGCCAGCAGACCCCTCCTAGCGGGAAAAAGGGAGCAGTACTTC	CASRPLLAGKREQYF
TRBV19	.	TRBJ1-1	few	TGTGCCAGTAGCTCAGGGTCGAGCACTGAAGCTTTCTTT	CASSSGSSTEAFF
TRBV11-3	TRBD2	TRBJ2-5	many	TGTGCCAGCAGCTCCGGTAGCGGGAGACAAGAGACCCAGTACTTC	CASSSGSGRQETQYF
TRBV12-3/TRBV12-4	.	TRBJ2-7	many	TGTGCCAGCAGGGAGGAATACGAGCAGTACTTC	CASREEYEQYF
TRBV29-1	.	TRBJ2-6	.	TGCAGCGTGACCGGGACACACCTCTCTGGGGCCAACGTCCTGACTTTC	CSVTGTHLSGANVLTF
TRBV19	TRBD1	TRBJ1-2	many	TGTGCCAGTAGTCAAACAGGGGGTGCTGGCTACACCTTC	CASSQTGGAGYTF
TRBV30	.	TRBJ2-7	many	TGTGCCTGGAGTGGGGCGGCGGCACATTACGAGCAGTACTTC	CAWSGAAAHYEQYF
TRBV10-3	.	TRBJ2-7	many	TGTGCCATCAGTGAGGGACAGAGCTCCTACGAGCAGTACTTC	CAISEGQSSYEQYF
TRBV7-2	.	TRBJ1-2	many	TGTGCCAGCAGCTCGGCCGTTTCAGCTGGCTACACCTTC	CASSSAVSAGYTF
TRBV7-8	TRBD1	TRBJ1-5	few	TGTGCCAGCAGCTTAGTGACAGGGTCGCAGCCCCAGCATTTT	CASSLVTGSQPQHF
TRBV28	TRBD1	TRBJ2-7	many	TGTGCCAGCAGAGGACAGGTAGCCTACGAGCAGTACTTC	CASRGQVAYEQYF
TRBV6-5	.	TRBJ1-5	many	TGTGCCAGCAGTTACGGGACCGGGAGCAATCAGCCCCAGCATTTT	CASSYGTGSNQPQHF
TRBV12-3/TRBV12-4	TRBD1	TRBJ2-5	once	TGTGCCAGCAGCTTGACCAGGGGGCCAAGGGAGACCCAGTACTTC	CASSLTRGPRETQYF
TRBV15	TRBD1	TRBJ2-3	few	TGTGCCACCAGCAGGGGGGACAGGGCGCTTCGCACAGATACGCAGTATTTT	CATSRGDRALRTDTQYF
TRBV6-2/TRBV6-3	TRBD2	TRBJ2-5	.	TGTGCCAGCAGGGCCGCACTAGCGGGAGAGACCCAGTACTTC	CASRAALAGETQYF
TRBV28	.	TRBJ2-5	many	TGTGCCAGCAGCCCAACCCCGGTTGGGGAGACCCAGTACTTC	CASSPTPVGETQYF
TRBV20-1	.	TRBJ2-4	.	TGCAGTGCTAGGTTGGGAGTAGGCAAAAACATTCAGTACTTC	CSARLGVGKNIQYF
TRBV10-3	TRBD1	TRBJ1-2	many	TGTGCCATCAGTGAGCGACAGGGGCCAGCAGTATATGGCTACACCTTC	CAISERQGPAVYGYTF
TRBV10-3	.	TRBJ2-1	.	TGTGCCATCAGTGATTCCGGGACCCCCCGGGGGAATGAGCAGTTCTTC	CAISDSGTPRGNEQFF